This T cell receptor beta chain was observed in a study of cytomegalovirus exposure and HLA in healthy donors. Overall study context: Previous work identified 120 million or so unique TCR beta sequences from about 200 million T cells. Study-level results: Later analysis identified a missense DCLRE1C variant that was linked to TCR beta V- and J-gene trimming. In a later analysis, HLA-C alleles had the fewest associated TCRs, DRB1 alleles the most. Sequencing likely generated an artifact that appeared as a cluster of highly shared sequence variants.

As to this clone: Antigen unknown.

Primers included in the PCR were 60 Vbeta and 13 Jbeta primers. The table came from immunoSEQ multiplex PCR; TCRdb's copy has only in-frame clones and leaves some out. The profile shows about 61,000 clones, about 89% of them singletons. The TCR originated in a man aged 30 to 39 in good health and CMV-seropositive. Input material: PBMCs.

The CDR3 here is CASSQPLAGEQYF. CDR3 DNA: TGCGCCAGCAGCCAACCACTAGCGGGGGAGCAGTACTTC. The genes are TRBV4-1 and TRBJ2-5; TRBD2 matches at 11 bases. CDR1 is MGHRA, CDR2 YSYEKL, per germline. This CDR3 has 13 residues. V lost 2 bases, J lost 11 bases, and 4 bases stayed unmatched.